A selection of T cell receptor beta chains follows, all from one sample in a study of a mutant IDH1 vaccine in newly diagnosed glioma. Libraries were prepared by immunoSEQ multiplex PCR; TCRdb keeps only in-frame clonotypes and omits some of them. The data show about 47,000 clones, 85% to 90% seen once. These receptors have no known antigen. The source material was PBMCs, sampled from a glioma patient whose treatment included an IDH1 peptide vaccine. The receptors come from a middle-aged woman with glioma. Both conserved end residues are trimmed from each CDR3. Fields, in order: J gene, V gene, CDR3 protein.

j_gene: TRBJ2-7; v_gene: TRBV27; CDR3aa: ATTTGEDGEQY
j_gene: TRBJ2-5; v_gene: TRBV11-2; CDR3aa: ASREPGLAVGGGETQY
j_gene: TRBJ2-5; v_gene: TRBV19; CDR3aa: ASSIGGTRAQETQY
j_gene: TRBJ2-7; v_gene: TRBV15; CDR3aa: ATSHGLAGGGRPNEQY
j_gene: TRBJ1-3; v_gene: TRBV7-6; CDR3aa: ASSLLSAGGGNTIY
j_gene: TRBJ1-1; v_gene: TRBV6-1; CDR3aa: ASRVGNTEAF
j_gene: TRBJ1-2; v_gene: TRBV18; CDR3aa: ASSRGRDLAPYGYT
j_gene: TRBJ2-5; v_gene: TRBV4-3; CDR3aa: ASSQDKGPRGPQETQY
j_gene: TRBJ1-6; v_gene: TRBV6-6; CDR3aa: ASSSPDRRLSSPLH
j_gene: TRBJ1-4; v_gene: TRBV2; CDR3aa: ASSELARVGGKLF
j_gene: TRBJ2-5; v_gene: TRBV10-2; CDR3aa: ASSVGSYLGTQY
j_gene: TRBJ2-7; v_gene: TRBV19; CDR3aa: ASSMTSDYEQY
j_gene: TRBJ1-1; v_gene: TRBV19; CDR3aa: ASGTLNTEAF
j_gene: TRBJ2-3; v_gene: TRBV9; CDR3aa: ASSRADTQY
j_gene: TRBJ2-3; v_gene: TRBV29-1; CDR3aa: SVVTSGSWTDTQY
j_gene: TRBJ2-5; v_gene: TRBV5-1; CDR3aa: ASRRTSDRQETQY
j_gene: TRBJ2-2; v_gene: TRBV5-4; CDR3aa: ASSLTLDREGGELF
j_gene: TRBJ1-2; v_gene: TRBV7-2; CDR3aa: ASSFLSPNYGYT
j_gene: TRBJ2-3; v_gene: TRBV5-4; CDR3aa: ASSPGTSGGRDTQY
j_gene: TRBJ1-2; v_gene: TRBV2; CDR3aa: ASSDRGAVDYGYT
j_gene: TRBJ2-1; v_gene: TRBV2; CDR3aa: ASSWGVDSSQF
j_gene: TRBJ2-5; v_gene: TRBV4-2; CDR3aa: ASSPMVPSTSGAETQY
j_gene: TRBJ1-1; v_gene: TRBV6-5; CDR3aa: ASSFGTRGTEAF
j_gene: TRBJ2-7; v_gene: TRBV27; CDR3aa: ASSLPGVWYEQY
j_gene: TRBJ1-1; v_gene: TRBV10-3; CDR3aa: AISEGPSKGGRENTEAF
j_gene: TRBJ1-3; v_gene: TRBV6-5; CDR3aa: ASRSTGNTIY
j_gene: TRBJ2-3; v_gene: TRBV4-1; CDR3aa: ASSQDGRGEGVLGTQY
j_gene: TRBJ2-7; v_gene: TRBV13; CDR3aa: ASSPRLAGAAYEQY
j_gene: TRBJ1-4; v_gene: TRBV7-9; CDR3aa: ASSSGTVENEKLF
j_gene: TRBJ2-2; v_gene: TRBV4-3; CDR3aa: ASSQDPGQGNGLF
j_gene: TRBJ2-7; v_gene: TRBV11-2; CDR3aa: ASSLGQGAREQY
j_gene: TRBJ2-7; v_gene: TRBV5-1; CDR3aa: ASSLNSGDFYEQY
j_gene: TRBJ2-1; v_gene: TRBV6-6; CDR3aa: ASSDRDNEQF
j_gene: TRBJ1-3; v_gene: TRBV7-9; CDR3aa: ASSPAGNTIY
j_gene: TRBJ2-2; v_gene: TRBV5-4; CDR3aa: ASSLAGTSGYLNTGELF